These T cell receptor beta chains were read from a single sample in a study of regulatory T cells in long-lasting Graves disease. TCRdb re-called the multiplex PCR reads with MiXCR, one entry per CDR3 protein. This sample yields approximately 350,000 distinct CDR3 sequences, of which about 16% are seen a single time; roughly a fifth belongs to the top ten. The same data also went into a second study, on T cells in Graves' hyperthyroidism and ophthalmopathy.

The sequencing used peripheral blood mononuclear cells (PBMCs), collected at new diagnosis, from a patient treated with antithyroid drugs. The receptors originated from a woman under 30 with Graves disease. Each CDR3 is given with its conserved first and last residue. The D gene is left open where the match is weak. Where a row states a size, it is once, few, many or the class of an expanded clone; other rows omit it.

d_call: TRBD2; v_call: TRBV12-3/TRBV12-4; j_call: TRBJ2-1; clone_size: many; cdr3_aa: CASSLVGSGRSTEQFF; cdr3_nt: TGTGCCAGCAGTTTAGTGGGTAGCGGGAGGAGTACTGAGCAGTTCTTC
d_call: NA; v_call: TRBV12-3/TRBV12-4; j_call: TRBJ2-2; clone_size: few; cdr3_aa: CASSPTLGLGSVTGELFF; cdr3_nt: TGTGCCAGCAGTCCCACCTTAGGTTTGGGTAGTGTGACCGGGGAGCTGTTTTTT
d_call: NA; v_call: TRBV11-2; j_call: TRBJ2-7; clone_size: many; cdr3_aa: CASSLQTGSYEQYF; cdr3_nt: TGTGCCAGCAGCCTCCAGACAGGTTCCTACGAGCAGTACTTC
d_call: NA; v_call: TRBV11-2; j_call: TRBJ2-1; clone_size: NA; cdr3_aa: CASSQDPPGTSHLTNEQFF; cdr3_nt: TGCGCCAGCAGCCAAGACCCACCCGGGACTTCCCATTTGACCAATGAGCAGTTCTTC
d_call: NA; v_call: TRBV5-1; j_call: TRBJ2-3; clone_size: many; cdr3_aa: CASSFRGTDTQYF; cdr3_nt: TGCGCCAGCAGCTTCAGAGGCACAGATACGCAGTATTTT
d_call: TRBD1; v_call: TRBV20-1; j_call: TRBJ2-1; clone_size: many; cdr3_aa: CSARTSGGSEQFF; cdr3_nt: TGCAGTGCTAGAACTTCAGGGGGCAGCGAGCAGTTCTTC
d_call: NA; v_call: TRBV6-1; j_call: TRBJ2-2; clone_size: many; cdr3_aa: CASGTVAGELFF; cdr3_nt: TGTGCCAGCGGAACCGTGGCCGGGGAGCTGTTTTTT
d_call: NA; v_call: TRBV25-1; j_call: TRBJ2-5; clone_size: many; cdr3_aa: CASRKTGRPLQETQYF; cdr3_nt: TGTGCCAGCAGGAAGACAGGGAGGCCCCTCCAAGAGACCCAGTACTTC
d_call: NA; v_call: TRBV3-1; j_call: TRBJ1-4; clone_size: many; cdr3_aa: CASSPPDGSEKLFF; cdr3_nt: TGTGCCAGCAGCCCCCCGGACGGCTCTGAAAAACTGTTTTTT
d_call: TRBD2; v_call: TRBV13; j_call: TRBJ2-1; clone_size: many; cdr3_aa: CASSPVGSSGRASEQFF; cdr3_nt: TGTGCCAGCAGCCCAGTGGGCTCTAGCGGGAGGGCGAGTGAGCAGTTCTTC
d_call: NA; v_call: TRBV12-3/TRBV12-4; j_call: TRBJ2-7; clone_size: many; cdr3_aa: CASSTAGEQYF; cdr3_nt: TGTGCCAGCAGCACCGCGGGCGAGCAGTACTTC
d_call: NA; v_call: TRBV7-3; j_call: TRBJ1-1; clone_size: many; cdr3_aa: CASRVDTSNTEAFF; cdr3_nt: TGTGCCAGCAGAGTGGACACGTCGAACACTGAAGCTTTCTTT
d_call: TRBD2; v_call: TRBV30; j_call: TRBJ2-1; clone_size: many; cdr3_aa: CAWSVGGSHNEQFF; cdr3_nt: TGTGCCTGGAGTGTGGGCGGGAGCCACAATGAGCAGTTCTTC
d_call: NA; v_call: TRBV9; j_call: TRBJ2-6; clone_size: NA; cdr3_aa: CASSVEGGGANVLTF; cdr3_nt: TGTGCCAGCAGCGTAGAGGGGGGTGGGGCCAACGTCCTGACTTTC
d_call: NA; v_call: TRBV10-1; j_call: TRBJ2-3; clone_size: NA; cdr3_aa: CASSEGDTQYF; cdr3_nt: TGCGCCAGCAGTGAAGGGGATACGCAGTATTTT
d_call: TRBD1; v_call: TRBV18; j_call: TRBJ2-5; clone_size: many; cdr3_aa: CASSPIPGTGQETQYF; cdr3_nt: TGTGCCAGCTCACCCATACCCGGGACAGGACAAGAGACCCAGTACTTC
d_call: NA; v_call: TRBV7-6; j_call: TRBJ1-1; clone_size: many; cdr3_aa: CASSLAGDVGAFF; cdr3_nt: TGTGCCAGCAGCTTAGCGGGGGACGTAGGAGCTTTCTTT
d_call: NA; v_call: TRBV6-1; j_call: TRBJ2-1; clone_size: few; cdr3_aa: CASRALLGTPYNEQFF; cdr3_nt: TGTGCCAGCAGGGCGTTGTTGGGGACCCCCTACAATGAGCAGTTCTTC
d_call: NA; v_call: TRBV6-9; j_call: TRBJ2-3; clone_size: many; cdr3_aa: CASSYRGDTQYF; cdr3_nt: TGTGCCAGCAGTTACCGTGGGGATACGCAGTATTTT
d_call: TRBD1; v_call: TRBV20-1; j_call: TRBJ1-5; clone_size: NA; cdr3_aa: CSATGTGINQPLHF; cdr3_nt: TGCAGTGCTACTGGGACAGGGATCAATCAGCCCCTGCATTTT
d_call: TRBD2; v_call: TRBV7-3; j_call: TRBJ2-3; clone_size: many; cdr3_aa: CASSSSKLAGGTDTQYF; cdr3_nt: TGTGCCAGCAGCTCCTCCAAGCTAGCGGGGGGCACAGATACGCAGTATTTT
d_call: TRBD1; v_call: TRBV4-1; j_call: TRBJ2-3; clone_size: NA; cdr3_aa: CASSRRGGQGAITDTQYF; cdr3_nt: TGCGCCAGCAGCCGTAGAGGGGGACAGGGGGCAATCACAGATACGCAGTATTTT
d_call: TRBD1; v_call: TRBV27; j_call: TRBJ2-2; clone_size: many; cdr3_aa: CASSKTGVLTGELFF; cdr3_nt: TGTGCCAGCAGCAAGACAGGGGTGCTCACCGGGGAGCTGTTTTTT
d_call: TRBD1; v_call: TRBV11-2; j_call: TRBJ2-6; clone_size: NA; cdr3_aa: CASRLQGARANVLTF; cdr3_nt: TGTGCCAGCAGACTACAGGGGGCCCGGGCCAACGTCCTGACTTTC
d_call: TRBD1; v_call: TRBV5-1; j_call: TRBJ1-6; clone_size: many; cdr3_aa: CASRPGQGTSPLHF; cdr3_nt: TGCGCCAGCAGGCCGGGACAGGGGACTTCACCCCTCCACTTT